This T cell receptor beta chain was documented in a study of control samples from healthy donors and cancer patients. TCRdb keeps only in-frame clones here, not all; method: immunoSEQ multiplex PCR. The data hold over 60,000 clones, with around 90% observed a single time. The sequence came from a woman aged 55-70 years with head and neck cancer. Sequencing was performed on PBMCs.

CDR3 region: CAWTQGPGELFF. CDR3 in DNA: TGTGCCTGGACCCAGGGTCCCGGGGAGCTGTTTTTT. The chain recombines TRBV30 with TRBJ2-2; perhaps TRBD1 as D (5 bases). V dropped 4 bases and J dropped 6 bases, with 9 bases sitting between them. CDR3 size: 12 residues. Germline lookup yields CDR1 GTSNPN and CDR2 SVGIG (reference sequence).